Presented here are 22 T cell receptor beta chains from one specimen sequenced in a study of T cells expressing NK-cell markers. Following a re-call of the 5' RACE reads, TCRdb has one entry per CDR3 protein and lacks DNA. The sample totals 500,000 or so distinct CDR3 sequences. Sequenced sample: blood T cells: a sorted CD56 or NKG2C T cell subset, CD4+ or CD8+ T cells, or bulk PBMC T cells (not recorded which). All receptors come from a man between 18 and 35 years old in good health.

The chain joins TRBV6-5 to TRBJ1-1; TCRdb outputs TRBD1, but without DNA this stays unchecked. The CDR3 sequence is 15 residues long. Germline values: CDR1 MNHEY, CDR2 SVGAGI. The CDR3 loop reads CASSYARQGNTEAFF.

The rearrangement links TRBV12-3 or TRBV12-4 to TRBJ2-3; with no DNA, the TCRdb D assignment of TRBD2 cannot be verified. The CDR3 length is 15 residues. The CDR3 reads CASEAGLGLHIRQYF.

J is TRBJ1-2 and V is TRBV5-5; TCRdb lists TRBD1, though no DNA is available to test this call. The CDR3 is 14 amino acids. The germline V gene encodes CDR1 SGHKS and CDR2 YYEKEE (reference sequence). CDR3 in amino acids: CASSSGPRNYGYTF. Variable domain in full (rest from reference TRBV5-5 and TRBJ1-2): DAGVTQSPTHLIKTRGQQVTLRCSPISGHKSVSWYQQVLGQGPQFIFQYYEKEERGRGNFPDRFSARQFPNYSSELNVNALLLGDSALYLCASSSGPRNYGYTFGSGTRLTVV.

This CDR3 reads CASSQEKIGYGEQYF. V usage is TRBV3-1 and J usage is TRBJ2-7. The CDR3 has 15 amino acids. Germline-derived CDR1 and CDR2 are LGHDT and YNNKEL (reference sequence).

The chain is built from TRBV5-5 and TRBJ2-6; the D call from TCRdb, TRBD2, cannot be confirmed without DNA. This CDR3 spans 16 amino acids. Germline assignment: CDR1 SGHKS and CDR2 YYEKEE (reference sequence). CDR3 protein: CASSPWTLSGANVLTF. Looking up the rest from reference TRBV5-5 and TRBJ2-6 gives the full variable domain: DAGVTQSPTHLIKTRGQQVTLRCSPISGHKSVSWYQQVLGQGPQFIFQYYEKEERGRGNFPDRFSARQFPNYSSELNVNALLLGDSALYLCASSPWTLSGANVLTFGAGSRLTVL.

The chain combines TRBV30 with TRBJ2-1; TCRdb outputs TRBD2, but without DNA this stays unchecked. The CDR3 length is 15 residues. Germline V gene sequence: CDR1 GTSNPN, CDR2 SVGIG (reference sequence). CDR3: CAWSLASGFYNEQFF.

This sequence joins TRBV20-1 and TRBJ2-5; the TCRdb call, TRBD1, lacks DNA for checking. This CDR3 has 12 amino acids. Germline-derived CDR1 and CDR2 are DFQATT and SNEGSKA (reference sequence). CDR3 sequence reads: CSAGEKWETQYF.

The chain employs TRBV20-1 and TRBJ2-3; TCRdb names TRBD2, which stays unverified in the absence of DNA. Per germline, CDR1 DFQATT and CDR2 SNEGSKA (reference sequence). The CDR3 covers 16 residues. The CDR3 loop reads CSARDELAGRQDTQYF.

The chain's CDR3 is CASSQERGQGDNNSPLHF. The J gene is TRBJ1-6, the V gene TRBV4-1; the D call from TCRdb, TRBD1, cannot be confirmed without DNA. The CDR3 runs to 18 residues. CDR1 and CDR2 from the germline V gene are MGHRA and YSYEKL.

The chain recombines TRBV7-6 with TRBJ2-3; TCRdb outputs TRBD2, but without DNA this stays unchecked. In germline, CDR1 is SGHVS, CDR2 FNYEAQ. The CDR3 loop spans 16 amino acids. CDR3 in amino acids: CASSVLAGGQTDTQYF.

J is TRBJ2-2 and V is TRBV24-1; the TCRdb D gene call, TRBD2, has no DNA to confirm it. Germline V gene sequence: CDR1 KGHDR, CDR2 SFDVKD. The CDR3 length is 18 residues. CDR3: CATSDPLDRGSPTGELFF.

The gene calls are TRBV12-5 and TRBJ2-2; checking the TCRdb D call of TRBD2 is not possible without DNA. The CDR3 is 15 amino acids. The germline V gene has CDR1 LGHNT and CDR2 FRNRAP. The CDR3 is CASAILAGGTGELFF.

V and J are TRBV20-1 and TRBJ2-7; TCRdb's D call of TRBD2 is untestable without DNA. There are 19 residues in the CDR3. CDR1 is DFQATT and CDR2 is SNEGSKA in the germline V gene (reference sequence). CDR3 residues: CSARTPGLAGGRSTYEQYF.

The chain recombines TRBV10-3 with TRBJ1-1; TCRdb's D call of TRBD1 is untestable without DNA. The CDR3 extends over 14 amino acids. The germline CDR1 and CDR2 sequences are ENHRY and SYGVKD. CDR3 in amino acids: CAIRETGGGTEAFF.

The chain couples TRBV29-1 to TRBJ2-7; the D gene TCRdb calls, TRBD1, cannot be checked with no DNA. CDR1 SQVTM and CDR2 ANQGSEA come from the germline V gene. CDR3 length equals 13 residues. This chain's CDR3 is CSSREGFFGEQYF.

This chain uses TRBV7-9 with TRBJ2-1. The CDR3 is 13 residues long. In germline, CDR1 is SEHNR, CDR2 FQNEAQ (reference sequence). The CDR3 is CASSHPRYHEQFF.

The chain joins TRBV30 to TRBJ2-2; with no DNA, the TCRdb D assignment of TRBD1 cannot be verified. This CDR3 has 14 residues. The germline gives CDR1 GTSNPN, CDR2 SVGIG (reference sequence). The CDR3: CAWGTGTYTGELFF.

J is TRBJ2-4 and V is TRBV18; TCRdb outputs TRBD1, but without DNA this stays unchecked. From germline, CDR1 is KGHSH and CDR2 LQKENI. The length of the CDR3 is 19 residues. CDR3 sequence: CASSPLDRGRSAAKNIQYF.

The gene calls are TRBV20-1 and TRBJ2-1; TCRdb indicates TRBD2, and absent DNA this call remains unverified. Per the germline V gene, CDR1 is DFQATT and CDR2 is SNEGSKA (reference sequence). There are 15 residues in the CDR3. This CDR3 is CSARVEGRRHGEQFF.

V usage is TRBV6-2 or TRBV6-3 and J usage is TRBJ2-3; with no DNA, the TCRdb D assignment of TRBD1 cannot be verified. Germline assignment: CDR1 MNHEY and CDR2 SVGEGT. The CDR3 extends over 15 amino acids. CDR3 sequence: CASSYGTASTDTQYF.

The chain couples TRBV7-2 to TRBJ2-1; TCRdb's D gene call, TRBD1, goes unchecked for lack of DNA. The CDR3 spans 15 residues. Germline V lookup: CDR1 SGHTA, CDR2 FQGNSA. Here the CDR3 reads CASNDPRLGINEQFF.

This sequence joins TRBV6-2 or TRBV6-3 and TRBJ2-5. The CDR3 contains 16 residues. Germline CDR1 and CDR2: MNHEY and SVGEGT. The CDR3 reads CASSPMVRSRQETQYF.